The 30 T cell receptor beta chains below come from one sample, sequenced in a study of tissue T cells after allogeneic stem cell transplantation. Some clones are missing from TCRdb's copy, which holds only in-frame ones; the method was immunoSEQ multiplex PCR. The sample lists 15,000 to 20,000 clones, roughly 70% occurring once. The sequencing sample was made of spleen. These TCRs come from a female BALB/c mouse in good health. Strain MHC haplotype: H2-d.

Concerning this clone: Any gene name here is a mouse gene name. Read coverage stops 1 residue before the CDR3 terminus; the germline J gene supplies the remainder. This sequence joins TRBV13-2 and TRBJ2-5, with D possibly matching TRBD1 (6 bases). V was clipped by 3 bases and J by 0 bases, with 11 bases between them. Per germline, CDR1 NNHNN and CDR2 SYGAGS (reference sequence). There are 15 residues in the CDR3. CDR3 loop: CASGVTRGNQDTQYF. The covered CDR3 bases are TGTGCCAGCGGTGTTACCAGGGGTAACCAAGACACCCAGTAC.

With regard to this clone: Genes and germline are mouse. The missing CDR3 end, 1 residue past where the read stops, is filled in from the germline J gene. V is TRBV13-2 and J is TRBJ1-6; 9 bases agree with TRBD1. TRBJ1-6 is an ORF for which the function is uncertain. Germline assignment: CDR1 NNHNN and CDR2 SYGAGS (reference sequence). CDR3 length: 16 amino acids. J was trimmed by 2 bases and V by 2 bases; bases with no gene match: 2. The part of the CDR3 DNA that was read is TGTGCCAGCGGTGAGCGACAGGGGGCCTATAATTCGCCCCTCTAC. Its protein product is CASGERQGAYNSPLY. The full CDR3 reads CASGERQGAYNSPLYF.

As for this clone: Germline and genes: mouse. Read sequence stops 1 residue before the CDR3 end, and the germline J gene provides the missing end. The gene calls are TRBV29 and TRBJ2-1; 8 bases map to TRBD2. The CDR3 is 14 residues long. CDR1 and CDR2 from the germline V gene are MSHET and SYDVDS. The trim removed 6 bases at V and 1 base at J, leaving 2 bases unmatched. This CDR3 is CASRNWGNYAEQFF. The part of the CDR3 DNA that was read is TGTGCTAGCAGGAACTGGGGGAACTATGCTGAGCAGTTC. Using reference TRBV29 and TRBJ2-1 for the parts outside the CDR3, the full variable domain is DMKVTQMPRYLIKRMGENVLLECGQDMSHETMYWYRQDPGLGLQLIYISYDVDSNSEGDIPKGYRVSRKKREHFSLILDSAKTNQTSVYFCASRNWGNYAEQFFGPGTRLTVL.

In regard to this clone: All gene names here are mouse names. The DNA ends 1 residue before the CDR3 does, and the rest of the CDR3 is filled in from the germline J gene. The chain recombines TRBV31 with TRBJ2-1; TRBD2 matches 8 bases. Germline-derived CDR1 and CDR2 are GKSSPN and SITVG. Trimming took 0 bases from V and 6 from J; bases not matched to a gene: 4. This CDR3 has 14 amino acids. CDR3 region: CAWSLGGGLAEQFF. CDR3 bases read: TGTGCCTGGAGTCTAGGGGGGGGGCTTGCTGAGCAGTTC.

On this clone: Mouse germline and gene names are used. The missing CDR3 end, 1 residue past where the read stops, is filled in from the germline J gene. The genes are TRBV5 and TRBJ2-7; D is unclear. This CDR3 has 12 residues. With 0 bases removed from V and 5 bases from J, the gap between germline ends came to 5 bases. Germline CDR1 and CDR2: LGHNA and YNLKQL (reference sequence). CDR3 bases read: TGTGCCAGCAGCCAAGAGGGTAATGAACAGTAC. Translating it yields CASSQEGNEQY. The complete CDR3 protein is CASSQEGNEQYF.

This clone was seen once. Gene labels here are mouse ones. The read halts 1 residue ahead of the CDR3 end, with the missing end drawn from the germline J gene. The chain recombines TRBV13-2 with TRBJ2-5; 11 bases are shared with TRBD2. The germline V gene has CDR1 NNHNN and CDR2 SYGAGS (reference sequence). Trimming removed 0 bases from V and 5 bases from J; junction bases left unmatched: 2. The CDR3 extends over 15 amino acids. The covered CDR3 bases are TGTGCCAGCGGTGATGCAACTGGGGGGGCAGACACCCAGTAC. As protein: CASGDATGGADTQY. The whole CDR3 region reads CASGDATGGADTQYF.

As regards this clone: Genes and germline are mouse. The observed sequence ends 1 residue before the CDR3 terminus, with the missing tail filled in from the germline J gene. The chain employs TRBV1 and TRBJ2-4; D remains unclear. The CDR3 sequence is 11 residues long. V was pared by 0 bases and J by 7 bases, with 2 bases between. Germline values: CDR1 NSQYPW, CDR2 LRSPGD (reference sequence). Partial CDR3 DNA: TGCACCTGCAGTGCAGATTACACCTTGTAC. It translates to CTCSADYTLY. The whole CDR3 sequence reads CTCSADYTLYF.

Details on this clone: The germline and genes are mouse ones. The DNA read from the CDR3 is TGTGGTGCTAGGGACGTTGGGAGGGCCTCCTATGAACAGTAC. Translation: CGARDVGRASYEQY. The entire CDR3 is CGARDVGRASYEQYF. The rearrangement links TRBV20 to TRBJ2-7; unclear D gene. The CDR3 extends 1 residue past the end of the read, so its final part is completed from the germline J gene. The CDR3 extends over 15 amino acids. Trimming pared 0 bases from V and 0 bases from J, leaving 12 bases between. Germline V lookup: CDR1 GFQATS, CDR2 STVNSAI.

This clone was seen a single time. Mouse names are used for the genes. From the germline J gene comes the end of the CDR3, since the read stops 1 residue before it. The chain couples TRBV19 to TRBJ2-3; 8 bases align to TRBD2. The J segment lost 1 base and the V segment lost 4 bases, leaving 2 bases of the junction unmatched. The CDR3 extends over 14 amino acids. Germline assignment: CDR1 FNHDT and CDR2 SITEND (reference sequence). The CDR3 bases that were read are TGTGCCAGCAGTTGGACTGGGCGTGCAGAAACGCTGTAT. It encodes CASSWTGRAETLY. The CDR3 as a whole reads CASSWTGRAETLYF. The full variable domain, its missing parts supplied by reference TRBV19 and TRBJ2-3, is GGIITQTPKFLIGQEGQKLTLKCQQNFNHDTMYWYRQDSGKGLRLIYYSITENDLQKGDLSEGYDASREKKSSFSLTVTSAQKNEMAVFLCASSWTGRAETLYFGSGTRLTVL.

To note about this clone: Gene names are mouse gene names. This chain's CDR3 is CASSPLGHHNSPLYF. Partial CDR3 DNA: TGTGCCAGCAGTCCCCTGGGACATCATAATTCGCCCCTCTAC. The V and J genes are TRBV19 and TRBJ1-6; D is possibly TRBD1 (6 bases). The CDR3 end is not reached by the read, which stops 1 residue before it; the germline J gene fills it in. TRBJ1-6 is noted as an ORF with a role that remains uncertain. The CDR3 contains 15 residues. Germline lookup yields CDR1 FNHDT and CDR2 SITEND (reference sequence). V shed 4 bases and J shed 5 bases, with 13 bases lying between them.

Regarding this clone: The gene names given are mouse names. The CDR3 is cut off 1 residue early in the read; its end comes from the germline J gene. The V call is TRBV1, the J call TRBJ2-1, with 8 nucleotides matching TRBD2. The V segment lost 1 base and the J segment 7 bases; nucleotides outside the gene matches: 3. Germline CDR1 NSQYPW, CDR2 LRSPGD (reference sequence). This CDR3 has 14 residues. The CDR3 spells CTCSAAGGLAEQFF. The CDR3 bases that were read are TGCACCTGCAGTGCAGCGGGGGGGCTGGCTGAGCAGTTC.

Note on this clone: Gene names follow the mouse nomenclature. The read comes to an end 1 residue before the CDR3 does, leaving the germline J gene to fill in the end. The chain combines TRBV29 with TRBJ2-1; 8 bases match TRBD1. The germline V gene encodes CDR1 MSHET and CDR2 SYDVDS. This CDR3 is 14 amino acids long. The V and J ends lost 2 bases and 6 bases, in that order; junction bases with no gene match: 3. This CDR3 is CASSLATGVAEQFF. Partial CDR3 DNA: TGTGCTAGCAGTTTAGCGACAGGGGTTGCTGAGCAGTTC.

The table lists this clone with a few counts. Any gene name here is a mouse gene name. The DNA ends 1 residue before the CDR3 does, and the rest of the CDR3 is filled in from the germline J gene. At the DNA level, this CDR3 is encoded by other sequences in the same sample as well. The chain uses TRBV5 and TRBJ2-7, with 10 bases aligning to TRBD2. The V and J ends lost 0 bases and 4 bases, in that order; junction bases with no gene match: 0. The CDR3 has 14 residues. CDR1 is LGHNA and CDR2 is YNLKQL in the germline V gene (reference sequence). The sequenced part of the CDR3 DNA is TGTGCCAGCAGCCAAGAGACTGGGGGGTATGAACAGTAC. Translation gives CASSQETGGYEQY. The entire CDR3 sequence reads CASSQETGGYEQYF.

To note about this clone: The germline and genes are mouse ones. The read falls 1 residue short of the CDR3 end, and the missing part is taken from the germline J gene. The chain combines TRBV31 with TRBJ1-1; D unclear. Trimming left V 1 base short and J 3 bases short, with 3 bases between. Per the germline V gene, CDR1 is GKSSPN and CDR2 is SITVG. This CDR3 is built from 11 residues. The covered CDR3 bases are TGTGCCTGGAGTCGACACACAGAAGTCTTC. It encodes CAWSRHTEVF. The entire CDR3 protein reads CAWSRHTEVFF.

Of note for this clone: Gene names and germline match the mouse. The read terminates 1 residue before the CDR3 end, so the remaining end is supplied by the germline J gene. This chain links TRBV3 with TRBJ2-4; 8 positions match TRBD1. Germline trimming cut 8 bases from V and 1 base from J; bases unmatched to any gene: 5. Germline V lookup: CDR1 SNHLY, CDR2 FYNGKV (reference sequence). The CDR3 loop spans 14 amino acids. CDR3 loop: CASPGTGGQNTLYF. Incomplete CDR3 DNA: TGTGCCAGCCCTGGGACAGGTGGTCAAAACACCTTGTAC.

In regard to this clone: Gene and germline names: mouse. The read ends 1 residue shy of where the CDR3 ends; the end is completed using the germline J gene. The J gene is TRBJ2-7, the V gene TRBV13-1, with 11 bases that match TRBD2. The CDR3 length is 15 residues. Looked up from germline, CDR1 is NSHNY and CDR2 is SYGAGN. V lost 3 bases to trimming and J lost 4 bases; unmatched junction nucleotides: 6. CDR3 loop: CASSVSGLGEYEQYF. CDR3 DNA, as far as it was read: TGTGCCAGCAGTGTCTCGGGACTGGGGGAATATGAACAGTAC.

This clone was counted between two and nine times. Gene and germline names: mouse. The read comes to an end 1 residue before the CDR3 does, leaving the germline J gene to fill in the end. The gene calls are TRBV5 and TRBJ2-7; D is uncertain. The CDR3 sequence is 12 residues long. V was shortened by 1 base and J by 3 bases, with 4 bases between the two germline ends. CDR1 is LGHNA and CDR2 is YNLKQL in the germline V gene (reference sequence). CDR3: CASSQGIYEQYF. CDR3 bases read: TGTGCCAGCAGCCAAGGGATCTATGAACAGTAC.

In the case of this clone: Gene names are mouse gene names. The observed sequence ends 1 residue before the CDR3 terminus, with the missing tail filled in from the germline J gene. The sample carries other DNA sequences with the same CDR3. The chain uses TRBV1 and TRBJ1-4, with no clear D. V lost 2 bases, J lost 5 bases, and 3 bases lay in between. Germline V gene sequence: CDR1 NSQYPW, CDR2 LRSPGD (reference sequence). CDR3 length equals 12 residues. This CDR3 reads CTCSALNERLFF. The covered CDR3 bases are TGCACCTGCAGTGCATTGAACGAAAGATTATTT.

Regarding this clone: Gene names are mouse gene names. From the germline J gene comes the end of the CDR3, since the read stops 1 residue before it. The genes are TRBV5 and TRBJ1-6; D is perhaps TRBD1 (6 bases). TRBJ1-6 is noted as an ORF with a role that remains uncertain. Trimming shortened V by 0 bases and J by 6 bases, and 6 bases separated the two germline ends. CDR1 is LGHNA, CDR2 YNLKQL, per germline (reference sequence). The CDR3 runs to 14 residues. The CDR3 reads CASSQDRGNSPLYF. CDR3 DNA (partial): TGTGCCAGCAGCCAAGACAGGGGTAATTCGCCCCTCTAC.

Details on this clone: Any gene name here is a mouse gene name. The CDR3 end falls 1 residue outside the read, so it is completed with the germline J gene. This sample includes further DNA sequences coding for the same CDR3. The chain recombines TRBV13-2 with TRBJ2-5; D possibly corresponds to TRBD2 (7 bases). This CDR3 has 13 residues. The germline V gene encodes CDR1 NNHNN and CDR2 SYGAGS (reference sequence). V lost 0 bases and J lost 6, with 8 bases in between. The CDR3 is CASGDAGGDTQYF. CDR3 DNA, as far as it was read: TGTGCCAGCGGTGATGCTGGGGGCGACACCCAGTAC.

The sample holds one count of this clone. Mouse gene names and germline throughout. The CDR3 end lies 1 residue beyond the end of the read and is filled in from the germline J gene. The genes are TRBV4 and TRBJ2-5, with D perhaps TRBD2 (6 bases). There are 13 residues in the CDR3. Trimming took 5 bases from V and 5 from J, leaving 11 bases between them. Germline values: CDR1 LGHDT, CDR2 YNNKQL (reference sequence). The DNA read from the CDR3 is TGTGCCAGCAGCCTGGGGCTGCTAGACACCCAGTAC. This codes for CASSLGLLDTQY. The entire CDR3 reads CASSLGLLDTQYF.

Comment on this clone: All gene names here are mouse names. The CDR3 region is CASGRDNYEQYF. CDR3 bases read: TGTGCTAGCGGCCGGGACAACTATGAACAGTAC. V and J are TRBV29 and TRBJ2-7, with D possibly matching TRBD1 (6 bases). The read ends 1 residue shy of where the CDR3 ends; the end is completed using the germline J gene. Per germline, CDR1 MSHET and CDR2 SYDVDS. The CDR3 extends over 12 amino acids. The V end lost 8 bases, the J end lost 3 bases, and 11 bases lay between the germline ends.

Remarks on this clone: Genes and germline are mouse. From the germline J gene comes the end of the CDR3, since the read stops 1 residue before it. V usage is TRBV20 and J usage is TRBJ1-4; D not resolved. The germline CDR1 and CDR2 sequences are GFQATS and STVNSAI. This CDR3 is 15 amino acids long. V was clipped by 2 bases and J by 0 bases, with 10 bases between them. CDR3 DNA, as far as it was read: TGTGGTGCTAGGAAGTCAGGCTTTTCCAACGAAAGATTATTT. This sequence encodes CGARKSGFSNERLF. The whole CDR3 sequence is CGARKSGFSNERLFF.

Comments on this clone: Gene labels here are mouse ones. Sequencing ends 1 residue short of the CDR3 end; the germline J gene provides the rest. The V gene is TRBV16, the J gene TRBJ2-7; TRBD1 matches at 9 bases. V was pared by 5 bases and J by 4 bases, with 9 bases of the junction left unmatched. Germline V CDR1 and CDR2: SGHSA, FRNQAP. The CDR3 length is 15 residues. CDR3 DNA, as far as it was read: TGTGCAAGCAGCAACCTCCGGGACAGGGAGTATGAACAGTAC. Its protein product is CASSNLRDREYEQY. From start to end, the CDR3 is CASSNLRDREYEQYF.

A note on this clone: These gene names are mouse names. The read ends 1 residue before the CDR3 terminus; that terminus is restored from the germline J gene. V usage is TRBV31 and J usage is TRBJ2-3; TRBD2 matches 10 bases. Germline CDR1 reads GKSSPN; CDR2 reads SITVG. V was clipped by 0 bases and J by 2 bases; unmatched bases: 2. The CDR3 sequence is 15 residues long. Here the CDR3 reads CAWSLLGGYAETLYF. The sequenced part of the CDR3 DNA is TGTGCCTGGAGTCTACTGGGGGGGTATGCAGAAACGCTGTAT. Drawing the rest from reference TRBV31 and TRBJ2-3, the complete variable domain is AQTIHQWPVAEIKAVGSPLSLGCTIKGKSSPNLYWYWQATGGTLQQLFYSITVGQVESVVQLNLSASRPKDDQFILSTEKLLLSHSGFYLCAWSLLGGYAETLYFGSGTRLTVL.

Worth noting for this clone: Mouse gene names apply. Sequencing ends 1 residue short of the CDR3 end; the germline J gene provides the rest. This rearrangement joins TRBV13-1 to TRBJ1-4; D call uncertain. The CDR3 loop spans 12 amino acids. V lost 0 bases and J lost 4, with 1 base in between. Germline CDR1 is NSHNY and CDR2 is SYGAGN. The CDR3 DNA, read in part, is TGTGCCAGCAGTGATGGCAACGAAAGATTATTT. Its translation: CASSDGNERLF. The whole CDR3 sequence is CASSDGNERLFF.

This clone was recorded a few times. Gene and germline names: mouse. The read ends 1 residue early relative to the CDR3; the germline J gene fills the gap. This chain joins TRBV19 and TRBJ2-3; 10 bases match TRBD1. CDR1 is FNHDT and CDR2 is SITEND in the germline V gene (reference sequence). The V and J ends lost 2 bases and 2 bases, in that order; junction bases with no gene match: 2. The CDR3 sequence is 15 residues long. The CDR3 spells CASSMGTGDAETLYF. The sequenced CDR3 bases are TGTGCCAGCAGTATGGGGACAGGGGATGCAGAAACGCTGTAT.

For this clone: Any gene name here is a mouse gene name. Coverage ceases 1 residue before the CDR3 finishes, and the germline J gene fills in the end. The chain has TRBV20 and TRBJ2-1, with TRBD1 matching 9 bases. J lost 5 bases, V lost 3 bases, and 5 bases had no gene match. Germline CDR1 reads GFQATS; CDR2 reads STVNSAI. The CDR3 has 14 amino acids. The sequenced CDR3 bases are TGTGGTGCTAGAGACCGGGACAGGGATGCTGAGCAGTTC. This codes for CGARDRDRDAEQF. The whole CDR3 sequence is CGARDRDRDAEQFF. The full variable domain, in which reference TRBV20 and TRBJ2-1 provide the parts outside the CDR3, is GALVYQYPRRTICKSGTSMRMECQAVGFQATSVAWYRQSPQKTFELIALSTVNSAIKYEQNFTQEKFPISHPNLSFSSMTVLNAYLEDRGLYLCGARDRDRDAEQFFGPGTRLTVL.

Concerning this clone itself: Genes and germline come from the mouse. Read coverage stops 1 residue before the CDR3 terminus; the germline J gene supplies the remainder. The chain recombines TRBV29 with TRBJ1-6; 9 bases are a match to TRBD1. TRBJ1-6 qualifies as an ORF whose function is uncertain. This CDR3 contains 16 residues. With V trimmed by 3 bases and J by 2 bases, 2 bases remained unmatched. Per the germline V gene, CDR1 is MSHET and CDR2 is SYDVDS. The DNA read from the CDR3 is TGTGCTAGCAGTTTCCGGGACAGGGCCTATAATTCGCCCCTCTAC. Its protein product is CASSFRDRAYNSPLY. The entire CDR3 protein is CASSFRDRAYNSPLYF.

Note on this clone: The genes are named according to mouse. The CDR3 end falls 1 residue outside the read, so it is completed with the germline J gene. This sequence joins TRBV14 and TRBJ1-6, with TRBD1 as a possible D gene (5 bases). TRBJ1-6 is assigned to the ORF class and has an uncertain function. The CDR3 is 16 amino acids. Germline CDR1 is SGHDT and CDR2 is FRDEAV. Deletions cut 6 bases from V and 0 bases from J, with 13 bases between. The CDR3 loop reads CASIPYRNSYNSPLYF. The CDR3 bases that were read are TGTGCCAGCATCCCCTACAGGAATTCCTATAATTCGCCCCTCTAC.